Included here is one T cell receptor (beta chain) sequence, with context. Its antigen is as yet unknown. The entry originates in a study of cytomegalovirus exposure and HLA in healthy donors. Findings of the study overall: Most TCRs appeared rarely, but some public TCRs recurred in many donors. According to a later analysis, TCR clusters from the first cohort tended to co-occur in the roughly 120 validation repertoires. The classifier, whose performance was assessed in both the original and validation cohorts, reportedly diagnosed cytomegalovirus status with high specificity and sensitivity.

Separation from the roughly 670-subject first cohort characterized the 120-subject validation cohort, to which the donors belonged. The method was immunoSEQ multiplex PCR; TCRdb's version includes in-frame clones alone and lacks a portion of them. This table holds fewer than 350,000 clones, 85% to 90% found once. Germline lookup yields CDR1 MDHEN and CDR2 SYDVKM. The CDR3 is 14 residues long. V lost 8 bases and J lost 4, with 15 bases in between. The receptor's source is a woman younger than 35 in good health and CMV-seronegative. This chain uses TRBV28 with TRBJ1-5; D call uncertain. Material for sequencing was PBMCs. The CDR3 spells CASGTWAGNQPQHF. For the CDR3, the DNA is TGTGCCAGCGGAACTTGGGCGGGGAATCAGCCCCAGCATTTT.